These 20 T cell receptor beta chains were sequenced from one sample in a study of T cell responses to AZD1222 COVID-19 vaccine. Measured with immunoSEQ multiplex PCR; TCRdb has only the in-frame clones, and not every one. Of approximately 94,000 clones in the sample, approximately 87% are singletons; the top ten hold about a sixth. The material sequenced was peripheral blood, taken on day 0 of AZD1222 vaccination. Every receptor here comes from an adult in good health.

The V and J genes are TRBV11-3 and TRBJ2-2; D is unclear. V was clipped by 5 bases and J by 6 bases, with 7 bases between them. The CDR3 has 12 residues. Germline CDR1 and CDR2: SGHNT and YENEEA. The CDR3 DNA reads TGTGCCAGCAGCCCACCAGCCGGGGAGCTGTTTTTT. Residues: CASSPPAGELFF.

At least ten counts were recorded for this clone. This sequence joins TRBV7-9 and TRBJ2-7; D is uncertain. Germline loops: CDR1 SEHNR, CDR2 FQNEAQ (reference sequence). This CDR3 is 13 amino acids long. Deletions cut 2 bases from V and 1 base from J, with 6 bases between. CDR3 sequence (DNA): TGTGCCAGCAGCTTACCATCGTCCTACGAGCAGTACTTC. It translates to CASSLPSSYEQYF.

V and J are TRBV19 and TRBJ2-4; either TRBD1 or TRBD2 may fit D (5 bases each). Trimming stripped 7 bases from V and 10 bases from J, with 17 bases between. The germline CDR1 and CDR2 sequences are LNHDA and SQIVND (reference sequence). The CDR3 contains 13 residues. The CDR3 loop is CASKRGPDSIQYF. In DNA form, the CDR3 reads TGTGCCAGTAAACGGGGCCCAGATTCGATTCAGTACTTC.

J is TRBJ2-1 and V is TRBV19, with 11 positions matching TRBD2. This CDR3 region has 16 residues. Germline CDR1 reads LNHDA; CDR2 reads SQIVND (reference sequence). Germline trimming cut 4 bases from V and 6 bases from J; bases unmatched to any gene: 8. CDR3 protein: CASSTPLAGGTNEQFF. The CDR3 DNA sequence: TGTGCCAGTAGTACCCCCCTAGCGGGAGGAACCAATGAGCAGTTCTTC.

The chain couples TRBV19 to TRBJ1-5, with a tentative D call TRBD1 (5 bases). V was cut by 1 base and J by 3 bases, with 10 bases left in between. CDR1 is LNHDA and CDR2 is SQIVND in the germline V gene (reference sequence). This CDR3 contains 15 residues. As DNA, the CDR3 is TGTGCCAGTAGTATAGGGACACTCAACAATCAGCCCCAGCATTTT. Translating it yields CASSIGTLNNQPQHF.

This chain links TRBV5-1 with TRBJ2-7; a possible D gene is TRBD1 (6 bases). V lost 5 bases and J 5 bases, leaving 11 bases between the germline ends. The length of the CDR3 is 12 residues. Germline CDR1 SGHRS, CDR2 YFSETQ. Here the CDR3 DNA reads TGCGCCAGCAGGGAGCAGGGGAACGAGCAGTACTTC. It specifies CASREQGNEQYF. Full variable domain (missing parts from reference TRBV5-1 and TRBJ2-7): KAGVTQTPRYLIKTRGQQVTLSCSPISGHRSVSWYQQTPGQGLQFLFEYFSETQRNKGNFPGRFSGRQFSNSRSEMNVSTLELGDSALYLCASREQGNEQYFGPGTRLTVT.

The chain carries TRBV3-1 (or the pseudogene TRBV3-2) and TRBJ1-1, with D possibly matching TRBD1 (5 bases). Germline assignment: CDR1 LGHDT and CDR2 YNNKEL (reference sequence). This CDR3 is 14 amino acids long. V was shortened by 2 bases and J by 2 bases, with 9 bases between the two germline ends. CDR3 protein: CASSQIDSNTEAFF. The CDR3, as DNA: TGTGCCAGCAGCCAAATTGACAGTAACACTGAAGCTTTCTTT.

The rearrangement joins TRBV10-3 to TRBJ2-1; 10 bases are shared with TRBD2. Losses at the gene ends were 11 bases for V and 4 bases for J; bases not matched to a gene: 17. Germline CDR1 is ENHRY and CDR2 is SYGVKD. This CDR3 has 17 amino acids. CDR3: CAHPGLAIKRGYNEQFF. CDR3 DNA: TGTGCCCACCCGGGACTAGCGATTAAACGGGGGTACAATGAGCAGTTCTTC.

The rearrangement links TRBV5-6 to TRBJ1-2; 7 positions agree with TRBD1. Germline V gene sequence: CDR1 SGHDT, CDR2 YYEEEE. CDR3 length: 15 amino acids. V was pared by 2 bases and J by 7 bases, with 11 bases of the junction left unmatched. The CDR3 loop reads CASSFPGQGVGGYTF. In DNA form, the CDR3 reads TGTGCCAGCAGCTTCCCCGGGCAGGGGGTTGGTGGCTACACCTTC.

The chain is built from TRBV6-4 and TRBJ2-1, with 11 nucleotides matching TRBD2. Per the germline V gene, CDR1 is MRHNA and CDR2 is SNTAGT. The CDR3 loop spans 17 amino acids. V gave up 8 bases and J gave up 3 bases; unmatched junction bases: 12. The CDR3 region is CASVGTSGNLGYNEQFF. The CDR3 bases are TGTGCCAGCGTTGGGACTAGCGGAAACCTTGGCTACAATGAGCAGTTCTTC.

V is TRBV11-3 and J is TRBJ2-7; weak D call: TRBD1 (7 bases). In germline, CDR1 is SGHNT, CDR2 YENEEA. V was cut by 5 bases and J by 2 bases, with 13 bases left in between. This CDR3 is built from 14 residues. The CDR3 reads CASSKAGQTYEQYF. The CDR3 nucleotides are TGTGCCAGCAGCAAGGCGGGACAGACCTACGAGCAGTACTTC.

The rearrangement links TRBV4-3 to TRBJ2-2, with D unclear. Trimming left V 8 bases short and J 4 bases short, with 11 bases between. CDR3 length: 13 amino acids. CDR1 is LGHNA, CDR2 YSLEER, per germline. The CDR3 region is CASGDRATGELFF. The CDR3 DNA follows: TGCGCCAGCGGGGATCGGGCCACCGGGGAGCTGTTTTTT.

The V gene is TRBV5-5, the J gene TRBJ1-2; possibly TRBD1 for D (5 bases). The CDR3 is 15 amino acids. V shed 1 base and J shed 6 bases, with 16 bases lying between them. Germline V gene lookup returns CDR1 SGHKS and CDR2 YYEKEE (reference sequence). CDR3: CASSLRGRGENGYTF. Here the CDR3 DNA reads TGTGCCAGCAGCTTGAGGGGCCGGGGTGAGAATGGCTACACCTTC.

The V and J genes are TRBV4-3 and TRBJ2-2; TRBD2 matches at 8 bases. This CDR3 has 15 residues. CDR1 is LGHNA, CDR2 YSLEER, per germline. V trimming: 6 bases; J trimming: 1 base; junction bases outside the gene matches: 4. The CDR3, as DNA: TGCGCCAGCAGACCGGGACTAGTGAACACCGGGGAGCTGTTTTTT. This sequence encodes CASRPGLVNTGELFF.

This chain links TRBV18 with TRBJ1-1, with D tentatively TRBD1 (5 bases). Deletions cut 3 bases from V and 4 bases from J, with 18 bases between. From germline, CDR1 is KGHSH and CDR2 LQKENI. CDR3 size: 16 residues. The CDR3 DNA sequence: TGTGCCAGCTCACCCCAAGCTACAGGAGCGGGCACTGAAGCTTTCTTT. Amino acids: CASSPQATGAGTEAFF.

The gene calls are TRBV6-2 or TRBV6-3 and TRBJ2-5; 9 nucleotides align to TRBD2. Germline trimming cut 2 bases from V and 2 bases from J; bases unmatched to any gene: 6. The germline CDR1 and CDR2 sequences are MNHEY and SVGEGT. The CDR3 contains 16 residues. CDR3 region: CASSYLLAGTQETQYF. The CDR3 DNA reads as TGTGCCAGCAGTTACCTCCTAGCGGGGACTCAAGAGACCCAGTACTTC.

About this clone itself: Since a much larger clone is just one base distant, this may be a read error. This same CDR3 is encoded by further DNA sequences in the sample. V and J are TRBV7-8 and TRBJ1-1; unclear D gene. Trimming stripped 1 base from V and 1 base from J, with 4 bases between. The CDR3 has 13 amino acids. CDR1 and CDR2 (germline): SGHVS, FQNEAQ. CDR3 region: CASSLGRNTEAFF. The CDR3, as DNA: TGTGCCAGCAGCTTAGGTAGGAACACTGAAGCTTTCTTT.

CDR3 coding DNA: TGCGCCAGCAGCCACCGGACAGGGGAAGTACAGCCCCAGCATTTT. Translated, it gives CASSHRTGEVQPQHF. The V and J genes are TRBV4-1 and TRBJ1-5; the match to TRBD1 covers 9 bases. Per germline, CDR1 MGHRA and CDR2 YSYEKL. The length of the CDR3 is 15 residues. Trimming cost V 3 bases and J 7 bases; bases outside gene matches: 7.

The V gene is TRBV7-8, the J gene TRBJ1-6, with 7 bases matching TRBD1. There are 17 residues in the CDR3. J was trimmed by 5 bases and V by 5 bases; bases with no gene match: 12. The germline CDR1 and CDR2 sequences are SGHVS and FQNEAQ. DNA of the CDR3: TGTGCCAGCAGCCTACCCCCTAGGACAGGCCATAATTCACCCCTCCACTTT. Its translation: CASSLPPRTGHNSPLHF. Variable domain in full (rest from reference TRBV7-8 and TRBJ1-6): GAGVSQSPRYKVAKRGQDVALRCDPISGHVSLFWYQQALGQGPEFLTYFQNEAQLDKSGLPSDRFFAERPEGSVSTLKIQRTQQEDSAVYLCASSLPPRTGHNSPLHFGNGTRLTVT.

The CDR3 nucleotides are TGTGCCAGCAGCCGCTCCAGCGGGGAGCTGTTTTTT. Protein sequence: CASSRSSGELFF. V usage is TRBV6-5 and J usage is TRBJ2-2; D is uncertain. The V end was cut by 6 bases, the J end by 7 bases, with 9 bases between. Germline V gene sequence: CDR1 MNHEY, CDR2 SVGAGI. The CDR3 consists of 12 residues.